This T cell receptor (beta chain) was identified during a study of cytomegalovirus exposure and HLA in healthy donors. The PCR made use of 60 Vbeta and 13 Jbeta primers. Assay used: immunoSEQ multiplex PCR; TCRdb lists only in-frame clones, some missing. The repertoire holds around 97,000 clones, about a tenth seen once, with 5.1% in the top ten. This clone came up a few times. The germline V and J ends were trimmed by 0 bases and 5 bases, with 13 bases remaining between them. Germline-derived CDR1 and CDR2 are MRHNA and SNTAGT. The CDR3 length is 16 residues. The chain uses TRBV6-4 and TRBJ2-2; no definite D call. The source is a man aged 50-59 years in good health and CMV-seropositive. The sequenced material came from PBMCs. This chain's CDR3 is CASSDSAVPGTGELFF. For the CDR3, the DNA is TGTGCCAGCAGTGACTCGGCGGTCCCTGGGACCGGGGAGCTGTTTTTT.